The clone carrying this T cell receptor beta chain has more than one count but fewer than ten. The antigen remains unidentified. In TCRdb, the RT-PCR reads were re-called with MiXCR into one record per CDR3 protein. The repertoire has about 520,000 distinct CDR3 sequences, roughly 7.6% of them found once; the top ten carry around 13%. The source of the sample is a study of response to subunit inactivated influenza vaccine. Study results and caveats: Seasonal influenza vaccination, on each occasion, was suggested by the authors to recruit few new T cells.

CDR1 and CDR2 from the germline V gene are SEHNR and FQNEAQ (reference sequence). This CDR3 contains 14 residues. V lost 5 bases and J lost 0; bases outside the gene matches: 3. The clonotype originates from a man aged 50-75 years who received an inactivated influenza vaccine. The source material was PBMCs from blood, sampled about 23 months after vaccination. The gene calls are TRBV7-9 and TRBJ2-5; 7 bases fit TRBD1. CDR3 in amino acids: CASSRDSYQETQYF. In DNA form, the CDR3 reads TGTGCCAGCAGCCGGGACAGTTACCAAGAGACCCAGTACTTC. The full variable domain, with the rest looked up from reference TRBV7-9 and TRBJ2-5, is DTGVSQNPRHKITKRGQNVTFRCDPISEHNRLYWYRQTLGQGPEFLTYFQNEAQLEKSRLLSDRFSAERPKGSFSTLEIQRTEQGDSAMYLCASSRDSYQETQYFGPGTRLLVL.